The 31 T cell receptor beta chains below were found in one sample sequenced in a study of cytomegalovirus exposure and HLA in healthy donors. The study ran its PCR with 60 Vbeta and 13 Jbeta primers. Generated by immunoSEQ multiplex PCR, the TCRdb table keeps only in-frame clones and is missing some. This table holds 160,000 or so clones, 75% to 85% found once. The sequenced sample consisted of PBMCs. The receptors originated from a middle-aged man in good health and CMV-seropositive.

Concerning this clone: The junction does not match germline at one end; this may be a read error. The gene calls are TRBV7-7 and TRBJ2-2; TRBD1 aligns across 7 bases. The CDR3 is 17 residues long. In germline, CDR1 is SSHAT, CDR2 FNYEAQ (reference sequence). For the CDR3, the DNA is TGTGCTAGCAGCTTAGGGGGCAGGGGCACCAACACCGGGGAGCTGTTTTTT. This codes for CASSLGGRGTNTGELFF.

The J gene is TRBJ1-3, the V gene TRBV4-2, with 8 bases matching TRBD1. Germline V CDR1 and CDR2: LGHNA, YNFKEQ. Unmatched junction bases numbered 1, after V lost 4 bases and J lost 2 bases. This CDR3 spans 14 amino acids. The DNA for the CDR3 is TGTGCCAGCAGCCCGACAGGGGCTGGAAACACCATATATTTT. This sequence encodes CASSPTGAGNTIYF.

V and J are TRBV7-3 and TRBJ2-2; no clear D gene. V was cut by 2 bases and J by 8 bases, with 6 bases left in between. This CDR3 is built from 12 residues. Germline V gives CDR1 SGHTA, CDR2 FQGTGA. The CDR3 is CASSLVLGELFF. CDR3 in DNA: TGTGCCAGCAGCTTAGTTTTAGGGGAGCTGTTTTTT.

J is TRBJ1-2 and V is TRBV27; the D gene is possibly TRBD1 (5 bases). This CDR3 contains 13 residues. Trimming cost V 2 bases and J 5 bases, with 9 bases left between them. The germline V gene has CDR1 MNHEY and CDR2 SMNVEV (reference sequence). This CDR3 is CASSLSTGYGYTF. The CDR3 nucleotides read TGTGCCAGCAGTTTAAGCACAGGATATGGCTACACCTTC.

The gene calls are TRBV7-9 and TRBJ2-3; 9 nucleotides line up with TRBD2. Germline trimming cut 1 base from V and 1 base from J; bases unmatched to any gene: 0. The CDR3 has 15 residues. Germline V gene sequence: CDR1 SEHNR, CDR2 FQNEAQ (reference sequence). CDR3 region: CASSLVAGGTDTQYF. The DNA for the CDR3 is TGTGCCAGCAGCTTAGTAGCGGGGGGCACAGATACGCAGTATTTT.

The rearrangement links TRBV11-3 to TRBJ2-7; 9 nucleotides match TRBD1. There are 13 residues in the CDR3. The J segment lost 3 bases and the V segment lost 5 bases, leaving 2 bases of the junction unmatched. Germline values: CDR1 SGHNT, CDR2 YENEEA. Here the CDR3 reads CASSPGQGYEQYV. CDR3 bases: TGTGCCAGCAGCCCGGGACAGGGCTACGAGCAGTACGTC.

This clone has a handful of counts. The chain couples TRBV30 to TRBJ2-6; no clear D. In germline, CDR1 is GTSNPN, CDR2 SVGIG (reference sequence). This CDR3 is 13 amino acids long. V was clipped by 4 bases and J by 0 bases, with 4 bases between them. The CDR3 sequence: CAWKPSGANVLTF. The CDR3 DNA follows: TGTGCCTGGAAGCCCTCTGGGGCCAACGTCCTGACTTTC. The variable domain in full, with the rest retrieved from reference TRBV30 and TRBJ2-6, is SQTIHQWPATLVQPVGSPLSLECTVEGTSNPNLYWYRQAAGRGLQLLFYSVGIGQISSEVPQNLSASRPQDRQFILSSKKLLLSDSGFYLCAWKPSGANVLTFGAGSRLTVL.

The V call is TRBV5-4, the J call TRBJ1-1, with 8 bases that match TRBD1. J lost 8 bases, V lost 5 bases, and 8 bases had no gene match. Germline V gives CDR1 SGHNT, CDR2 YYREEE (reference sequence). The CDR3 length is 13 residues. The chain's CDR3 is CASRSTGETEAFF. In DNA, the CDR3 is TGTGCCAGCAGATCGACAGGGGAAACCGAAGCTTTCTTT.

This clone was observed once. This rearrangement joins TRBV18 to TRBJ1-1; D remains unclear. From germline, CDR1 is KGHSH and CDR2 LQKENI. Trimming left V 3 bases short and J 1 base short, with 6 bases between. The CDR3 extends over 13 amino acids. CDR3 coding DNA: TGTGCCAGCTCACCTACACCGAACACTGAAGCTTTCTTT. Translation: CASSPTPNTEAFF. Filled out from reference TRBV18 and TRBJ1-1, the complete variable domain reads NAGVMQNPRHLVRRRGQEARLRCSPMKGHSHVYWYRQLPEEGLKFMVYLQKENIIDESGMPKERFSAEFPKEGPSILRIQQVVRGDSAAYFCASSPTPNTEAFFGQGTRLTVV.

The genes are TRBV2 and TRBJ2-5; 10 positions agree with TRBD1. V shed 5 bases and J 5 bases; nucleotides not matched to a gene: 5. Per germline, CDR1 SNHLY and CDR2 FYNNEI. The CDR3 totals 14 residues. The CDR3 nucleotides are TGTGCCAGCAGTCCCGACAGGGGGCAGGAGACCCAGTACTTC. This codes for CASSPDRGQETQYF.

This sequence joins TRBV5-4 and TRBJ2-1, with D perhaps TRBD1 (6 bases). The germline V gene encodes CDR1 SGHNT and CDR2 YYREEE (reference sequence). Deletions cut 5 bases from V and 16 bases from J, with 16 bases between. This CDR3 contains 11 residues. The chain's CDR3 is CASSQDRQAFF. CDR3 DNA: TGTGCCAGCAGTCAAGACAGGCAGGCATTCTTC.

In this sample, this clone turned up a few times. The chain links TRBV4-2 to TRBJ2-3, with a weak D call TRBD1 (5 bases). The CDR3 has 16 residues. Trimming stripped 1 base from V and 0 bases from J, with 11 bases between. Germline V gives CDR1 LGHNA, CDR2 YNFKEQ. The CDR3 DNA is TGTGCCAGCAGCCAAGCGGCGACAGCTAGCACAGATACGCAGTATTTT. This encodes CASSQAATASTDTQYF.

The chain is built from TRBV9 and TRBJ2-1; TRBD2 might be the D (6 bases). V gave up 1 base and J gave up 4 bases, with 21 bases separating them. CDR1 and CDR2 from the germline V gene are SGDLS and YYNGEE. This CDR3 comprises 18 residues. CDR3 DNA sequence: TGTGCCAGCAGCGTATCCGGGGGAACTGGCCAGATTTACAATGAGCAGTTCTTC. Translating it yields CASSVSGGTGQIYNEQFF. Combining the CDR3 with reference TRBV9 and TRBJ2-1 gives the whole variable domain DSGVTQTPKHLITATGQRVTLRCSPRSGDLSVYWYQQSLDQGLQFLIQYYNGEERAKGNILERFSAQQFPDLHSELNLSSLELGDSALYFCASSVSGGTGQIYNEQFFGPGTRLTVL.

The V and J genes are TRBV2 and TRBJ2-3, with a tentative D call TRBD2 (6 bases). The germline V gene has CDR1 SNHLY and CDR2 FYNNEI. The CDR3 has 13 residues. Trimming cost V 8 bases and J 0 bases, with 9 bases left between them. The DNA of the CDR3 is TGTGCCAGCCGGGGGACTAGCACAGATACGCAGTATTTT. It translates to CASRGTSTDTQYF.

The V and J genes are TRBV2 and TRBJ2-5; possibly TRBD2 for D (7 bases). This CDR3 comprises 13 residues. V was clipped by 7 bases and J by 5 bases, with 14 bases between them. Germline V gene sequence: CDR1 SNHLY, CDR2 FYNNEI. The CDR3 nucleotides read TGTGCCAGCACTGGGGGGGCGGAGGAGACCCAGTACTTC. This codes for CASTGGAEETQYF.

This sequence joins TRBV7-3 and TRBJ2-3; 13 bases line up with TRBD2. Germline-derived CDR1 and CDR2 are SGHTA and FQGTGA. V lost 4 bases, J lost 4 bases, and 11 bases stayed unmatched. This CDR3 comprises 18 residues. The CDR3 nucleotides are TGTGCCAGCAGCTCCGGCTTCGGGACTAGCGGGAAACCAGATACGCAGTATTTT. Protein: CASSSGFGTSGKPDTQYF.

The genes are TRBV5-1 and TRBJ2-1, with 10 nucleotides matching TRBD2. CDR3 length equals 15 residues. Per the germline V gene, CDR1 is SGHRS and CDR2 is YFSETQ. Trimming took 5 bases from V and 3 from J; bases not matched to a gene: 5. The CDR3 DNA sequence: TGCGCCAGCAGATCCCTAGCGGGAGACTACAATGAGCAGTTCTTC. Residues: CASRSLAGDYNEQFF.

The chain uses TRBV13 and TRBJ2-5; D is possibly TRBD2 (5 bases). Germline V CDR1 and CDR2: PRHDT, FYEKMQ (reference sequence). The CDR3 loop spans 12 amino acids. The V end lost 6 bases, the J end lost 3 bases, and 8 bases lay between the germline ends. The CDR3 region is CASRAGEETQYF. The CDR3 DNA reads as TGTGCCAGCAGGGCCGGGGAAGAGACCCAGTACTTC.

The CDR3 bases are TGCGCCAGCAGCTTAGCGGGGATCCAAGAGACCCAGTACTTC. It codes for CASSLAGIQETQYF. The chain couples TRBV5-1 to TRBJ2-5; 7 bases are shared with TRBD2. The CDR3 loop spans 14 amino acids. Trimming removed 2 bases from V and 1 base from J; junction bases left unmatched: 2. The germline V gene has CDR1 SGHRS and CDR2 YFSETQ.

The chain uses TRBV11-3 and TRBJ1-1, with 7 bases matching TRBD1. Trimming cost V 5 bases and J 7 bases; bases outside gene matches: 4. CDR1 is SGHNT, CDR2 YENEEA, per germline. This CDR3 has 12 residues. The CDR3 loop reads CASSTRTGEAFF. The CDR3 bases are TGTGCCAGCAGCACCAGGACAGGTGAAGCTTTCTTT.

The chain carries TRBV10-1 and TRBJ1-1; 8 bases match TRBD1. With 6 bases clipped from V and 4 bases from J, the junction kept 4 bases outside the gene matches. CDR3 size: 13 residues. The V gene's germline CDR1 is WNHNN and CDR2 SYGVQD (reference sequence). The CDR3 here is CASRKTGATEAFF. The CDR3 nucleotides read TGCGCCAGCAGGAAGACAGGGGCCACTGAAGCTTTCTTT.

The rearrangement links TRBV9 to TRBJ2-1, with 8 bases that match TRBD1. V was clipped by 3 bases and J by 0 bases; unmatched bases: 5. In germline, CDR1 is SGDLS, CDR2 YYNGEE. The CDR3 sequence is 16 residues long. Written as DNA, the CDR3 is TGTGCCAGCAGCGCAAGGACAGGGAGCTCCTACAATGAGCAGTTCTTC. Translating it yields CASSARTGSSYNEQFF. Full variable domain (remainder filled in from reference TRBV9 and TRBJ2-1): DSGVTQTPKHLITATGQRVTLRCSPRSGDLSVYWYQQSLDQGLQFLIQYYNGEERAKGNILERFSAQQFPDLHSELNLSSLELGDSALYFCASSARTGSSYNEQFFGPGTRLTVL.

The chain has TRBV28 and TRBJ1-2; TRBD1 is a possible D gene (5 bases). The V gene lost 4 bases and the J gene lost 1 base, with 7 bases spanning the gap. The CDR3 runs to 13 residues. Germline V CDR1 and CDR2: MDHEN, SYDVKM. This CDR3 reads CASSSQGNYGYTF. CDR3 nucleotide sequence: TGTGCCAGCAGTTCCCAGGGTAACTATGGCTACACCTTC.

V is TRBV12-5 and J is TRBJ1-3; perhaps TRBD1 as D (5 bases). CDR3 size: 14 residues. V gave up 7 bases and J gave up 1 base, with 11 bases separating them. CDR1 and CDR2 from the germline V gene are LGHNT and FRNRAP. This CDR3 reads CASASRASGNTIYF. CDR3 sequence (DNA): TGTGCTAGTGCATCCAGGGCTTCTGGAAACACCATATATTTT.

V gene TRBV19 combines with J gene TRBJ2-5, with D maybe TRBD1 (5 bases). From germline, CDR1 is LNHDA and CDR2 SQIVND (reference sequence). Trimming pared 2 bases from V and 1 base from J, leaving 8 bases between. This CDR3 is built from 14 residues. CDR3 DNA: TGTGCCAGTAGTATACAAGGGGCCCAAGAGACCCAGTACTTC. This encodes CASSIQGAQETQYF.

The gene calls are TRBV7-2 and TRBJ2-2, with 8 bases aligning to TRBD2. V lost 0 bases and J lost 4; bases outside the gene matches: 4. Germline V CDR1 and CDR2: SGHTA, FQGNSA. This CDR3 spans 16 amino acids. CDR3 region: CASSLAGTRSTGELFF. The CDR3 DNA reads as TGTGCCAGCAGCTTAGCCGGGACTAGGAGCACCGGGGAGCTGTTTTTT.

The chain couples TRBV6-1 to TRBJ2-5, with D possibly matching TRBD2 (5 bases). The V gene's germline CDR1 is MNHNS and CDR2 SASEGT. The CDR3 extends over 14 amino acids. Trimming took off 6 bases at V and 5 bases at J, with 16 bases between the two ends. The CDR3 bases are TGTGCCAGCAGCCCAGGCCGAGGGATCGAGACCCAGTACTTC. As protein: CASSPGRGIETQYF.

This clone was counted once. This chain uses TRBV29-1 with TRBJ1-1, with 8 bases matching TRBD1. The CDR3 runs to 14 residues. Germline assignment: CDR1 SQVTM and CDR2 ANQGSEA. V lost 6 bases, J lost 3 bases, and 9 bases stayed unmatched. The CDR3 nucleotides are TGCAGCGTGCCCCAGGGGGCCCTGGACACTGAAGCTTTCTTT. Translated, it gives CSVPQGALDTEAFF. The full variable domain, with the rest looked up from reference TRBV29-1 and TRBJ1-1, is SAVISQKPSRDICQRGTSLTIQCQVDSQVTMMFWYRQQPGQSLTLIATANQGSEATYESGFVIDKFPISRPNLTFSTLTVSNMSPEDSSIYLCSVPQGALDTEAFFGQGTRLTVV.

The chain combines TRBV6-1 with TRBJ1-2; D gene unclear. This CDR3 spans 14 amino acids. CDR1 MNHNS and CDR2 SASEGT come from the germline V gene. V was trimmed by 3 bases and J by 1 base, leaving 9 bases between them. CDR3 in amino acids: CASSDAHGNYGYTF. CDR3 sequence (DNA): TGTGCCAGCAGTGATGCGCACGGTAACTATGGCTACACCTTC.

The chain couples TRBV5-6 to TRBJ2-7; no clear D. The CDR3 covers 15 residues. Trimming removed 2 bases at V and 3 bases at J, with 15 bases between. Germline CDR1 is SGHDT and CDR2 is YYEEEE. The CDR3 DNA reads TGTGCCAGCAGCTTCCGCTCTGGAGCTCGCTACGAGCAGTACGTC. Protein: CASSFRSGARYEQYV.

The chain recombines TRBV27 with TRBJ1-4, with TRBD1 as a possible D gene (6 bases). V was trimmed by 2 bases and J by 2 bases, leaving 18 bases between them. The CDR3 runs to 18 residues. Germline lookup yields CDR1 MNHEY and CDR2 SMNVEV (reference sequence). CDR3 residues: CASSLRGGTPLTNEKLFF. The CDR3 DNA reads TGTGCCAGCAGTTTAAGAGGGGGTACCCCTTTGACTAATGAAAAACTGTTTTTT.